The source of this TCR beta chain is a study of T cells in Graves' hyperthyroidism and ophthalmopathy. TCR beta CDR3 regions were amplified from RNA transcripts. During a first-round RT-PCR of the TCR CDR3, the HTBI primer set was used. MiXCR, run by TCRdb on the multiplex PCR reads, gives a single entry per CDR3 protein. The table lists about 180,000 distinct CDR3 sequences, 8% to 9.5% of them singletons, with 22% in the top ten. Newly diagnosed patients aged 18 to 65 had hyperthyroidism of under 2 months' duration. Trimming took 3 bases from V and 4 from J, leaving 4 bases between them. The CDR3 consists of 12 residues. Germline V lookup: CDR1 MDHEN, CDR2 SYDVKM.

Specimen: blood. The rearrangement joins TRBV28 to TRBJ2-1; D ambiguous. This clonotype was sampled from a woman aged 18 to 35 with Graves' hyperthyroidism that later progressed to Graves' ophthalmopathy. The CDR3 DNA reads TGTGCCAGCAGTTTGCGGTACAATGAGCAGTTCTTC. It yields the protein CASSLRYNEQFF.